The present T cell receptor (beta chain) was sequenced within a study of T-cell memory formation after mild COVID-19. This clonotype was detected only a few times. As yet, its antigen is unknown. CDR3 length: 15 amino acids. The V segment lost 4 bases and the J segment 0 bases; nucleotides outside the gene matches: 3. Germline CDR1 and CDR2: SGHTA and FQGNSA. Study-level results: Memory from before infection featured some responding clones, which suggests cross-reactive memory joined. Shrinking CD4+ clones were chiefly CM and EM; CD8+ ones were chiefly EMRA.

TCRdb used MiXCR to reprocess the 5' RACE reads, holding one entry per CDR3 protein. Seen here are 300,000 to 400,000 distinct CDR3 sequences, 10% to 15% observed once, and the top ten hold about 21%. The chain combines TRBV7-2 with TRBJ2-1; 7 bases align to TRBD1. The source of this sequence is a man aged 18 to 30 who had mild COVID-19 (a few samples of this study predate the infection). Cell type and time point are not known. The sequencing input was PBMCs or a T cell subset sorted from them (not recorded which). The CDR3 spells CASSWDRGSYNEQFF. The CDR3 nucleotides read TGTGCCAGCAGCTGGGACAGAGGCTCCTACAATGAGCAGTTCTTC. The whole variable domain, remainder taken from reference TRBV7-2 and TRBJ2-1, is GAGVSQSPSNKVTEKGKDVELRCDPISGHTALYWYRQSLGQGLEFLIYFQGNSAPDKSGLPSDRFSAERTGGSVSTLTIQRTQQEDSAVYLCASSWDRGSYNEQFFGPGTRLTVL.